The sequence of this TCR beta chain was determined in a study of STAT5B mutations in CD4+ large granular lymphocyte leukemia. The study, taken as a whole, reports: 8/27 top patient clones versus 2/35 control clones were TRBV06-family.

Measured with immunoSEQ multiplex PCR; TCRdb has only the in-frame clones, and not every one. Here the sample spans around 34,000 clones, around 81% being singletons. With regard to this clone: What it recognizes is unknown.

The V and J ends lost 4 bases and 6 bases respectively, with 9 bases between them. The CDR3 has 12 residues. Germline CDR1 SQVTM, CDR2 ANQGSEA. Sequencing used CD4+ T cells from blood buffy coats. The chain links TRBV29-1 to TRBJ2-2; D is undetermined. This clonotype was obtained from a human donor in good health. The CDR3, as DNA: TGCAGCGTTGTGGAGACCGCCGGGGAGCTGTTTTTT. It translates to CSVVETAGELFF.